This entry concerns a single TCR beta chain. Its antigen is currently unknown. This sample is drawn from a study of PD-1 blockade in mismatch repair-deficient tumors. Study-level findings and limits: Rapid post-treatment expansion, then contraction, generally preceding radiologic response, marked tumor-resident clones.

V dropped 2 bases and J dropped 5 bases, with 6 bases sitting between them. This CDR3 spans 12 amino acids. Per the germline V gene, CDR1 is SEHNR and CDR2 is FQNEAQ (reference sequence). Using immunoSEQ multiplex PCR, the repertoire was profiled, and TCRdb retains in-frame clones only, with some absent. The sample includes around 130,000 clones, about 90% of them seen just once. Sequenced here: peripheral blood, sampled 72 weeks after starting pembrolizumab. The TCR sequence derives from an adult with mismatch repair-deficient cancer. V usage is TRBV7-9 and J usage is TRBJ2-5; D is possibly TRBD1 (6 bases). The CDR3, as DNA: TGTGCCAGCAGCTTACAGGGGGAGACCCAGTACTTC. This sequence encodes CASSLQGETQYF. The full variable domain, in which reference TRBV7-9 and TRBJ2-5 provide the parts outside the CDR3, is DTGVSQNPRHKITKRGQNVTFRCDPISEHNRLYWYRQTLGQGPEFLTYFQNEAQLEKSRLLSDRFSAERPKGSFSTLEIQRTEQGDSAMYLCASSLQGETQYFGPGTRLLVL.